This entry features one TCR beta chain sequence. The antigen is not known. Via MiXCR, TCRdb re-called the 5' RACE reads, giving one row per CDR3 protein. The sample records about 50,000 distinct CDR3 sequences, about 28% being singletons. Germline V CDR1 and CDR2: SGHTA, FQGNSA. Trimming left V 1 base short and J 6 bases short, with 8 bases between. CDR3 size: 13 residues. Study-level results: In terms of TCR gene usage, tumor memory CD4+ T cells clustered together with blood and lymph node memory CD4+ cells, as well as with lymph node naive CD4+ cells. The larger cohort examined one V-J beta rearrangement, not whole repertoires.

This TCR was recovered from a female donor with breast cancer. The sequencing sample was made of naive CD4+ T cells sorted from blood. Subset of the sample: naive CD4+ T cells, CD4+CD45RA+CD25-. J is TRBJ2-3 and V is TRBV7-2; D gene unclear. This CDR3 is CASSLEWVDTQYF. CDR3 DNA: TGTGCCAGCAGCTTAGAGTGGGTCGATACGCAGTATTTT.